The rows below give T cell receptor beta chains drawn from one sample of a study of T cell clonotyping in hematopoietic cell transplantation. Profiled with immunoSEQ multiplex PCR; TCRdb holds only in-frame clones, not every one. The sample lists 70,000 or so clones, 90% to 95% occurring once. The source material was peripheral blood mononuclear cells. These receptors were collected from a man aged 50 to 59 in good health. Some clones in this sample may be carry-over from other donors' samples. Each CDR3 is given with its conserved first and last residue. The D gene is left open where the match is weak. Size tells how often a clone was seen (once, few, many) or the class of an expanded clone, and some rows leave it out.

d_call	v_call	clone_size	j_call	cdr3_nt	cdr3_aa
NA	TRBV15	NA	TRBJ2-7	TGTGCCACCAGCAGGAGTGACGGGGGAATCTCCTACGAGCAGTACTTC	CATSRSDGGISYEQYF
NA	TRBV19	NA	TRBJ1-4	TGTGCCAGTAGTATCCAGGGTATTGCTAATGAAAAACTGTTTTTT	CASSIQGIANEKLFF
TRBD2	TRBV27	NA	TRBJ2-7	TGTGCCAGCAGTTTTTTGCCTAGCGGGGATTCACACGAGCAGTACTTC	CASSFLPSGDSHEQYF
TRBD2	TRBV27	few	TRBJ2-7	TGTGCCAGCAGCGGACTAGCGGGGGGGCGATACGAGCAGTACTTC	CASSGLAGGRYEQYF
NA	TRBV7-6	NA	TRBJ2-7	TGTGCCAGCAGCTTAGGTGAAGAGCAGTACTTC	CASSLGEEQYF
NA	TRBV5-1	NA	TRBJ2-1	TGCGCCAGCAGCTTGGAACAAACAGGGTCCAGGGAGCAGTTCTTC	CASSLEQTGSREQFF
NA	TRBV9	NA	TRBJ1-1	TGTGCCAGCAGCGTAGAGTTCATGAACACTGAAGCTTTCTTT	CASSVEFMNTEAFF
NA	TRBV5-6	NA	TRBJ2-5	TGTGCCAGCAGCTTTCTGTCCCCTATCCGGACAGACCAAGAGACCCAGTACTTC	CASSFLSPIRTDQETQYF
NA	TRBV6-1	NA	TRBJ1-1	TGTGCCAGCTCCCAGAGTAGGGTTAACACTGAAGCTTTCTTT	CASSQSRVNTEAFF
NA	TRBV7-6	NA	TRBJ2-7	TGTGCCAGCAGCTTATACGCGCTCCCGAACAGGGCTGGCGAGCAGTACTTC	CASSLYALPNRAGEQYF
NA	TRBV9	NA	TRBJ2-2	TGTGCCAGCAGCTTCAAGACGGTGGCTTCGGCCGGGGAGCTGTTTTTT	CASSFKTVASAGELFF
NA	TRBV5-1	NA	TRBJ1-1	TGCGCCAGCAGCGGGGACGGTTACACTGAAGCTTTCTTT	CASSGDGYTEAFF
NA	TRBV27	NA	TRBJ1-6	TGTGCCAGCAGTTTTTCCAGGGGAGGTGATTCACCCCTCCACTTT	CASSFSRGGDSPLHF
TRBD2	TRBV27	NA	TRBJ2-1	TGTGCCAGCGGACTAGCGGGGGCCAATGAGCAGTTCTTC	CASGLAGANEQFF
NA	TRBV28	NA	TRBJ1-6	TGTGCCAGCATTTCGGGGGGGCAGGTAGCTTCACCCCTCCACTTT	CASISGGQVASPLHF
TRBD1	TRBV30	NA	TRBJ1-1	TGTGCCTGGAGTGGGGACAGAAAGAGCCTAATTGAAGCTTTCTTT	CAWSGDRKSLIEAFF
NA	TRBV28	NA	TRBJ1-6	TGTGCCAGCAGTTGGGGGAGTAGGCTTAATTCACCCCTCCACTTT	CASSWGSRLNSPLHF
TRBD2	TRBV5-1	NA	TRBJ2-7	TGCGCCAGCAGCTGGGCTAGCGGGGGCCACGAGCAGTACTTC	CASSWASGGHEQYF
NA	TRBV19	NA	TRBJ2-5	TGTGCCAGTAGTATGAACAGGGTTGAGACCCAGTACTTC	CASSMNRVETQYF
NA	TRBV6-5	NA	TRBJ2-2	TGTGCCAGCAGTTATAGAGGTTCCGGGGAGCTGTTTTTT	CASSYRGSGELFF
NA	TRBV6-1	NA	TRBJ2-3	TGTGCCAGCAGTGAAGAGGTTGGACTTACGCAGTATTTT	CASSEEVGLTQYF
NA	TRBV29-1	NA	TRBJ2-3	TGCAGCGTTTCCTTGAAACTGATCACAGATACGCAGTATTTT	CSVSLKLITDTQYF
TRBD1	TRBV5-1	NA	TRBJ2-7	TGCGCCAGCAGTCTCGGGACAGGGCTGGGTGGCGAGCAGTACTTC	CASSLGTGLGGEQYF
NA	TRBV27	NA	TRBJ2-1	TGTGCCAGCAGTGGGATTCTGGACAATGAGCAGTTCTTC	CASSGILDNEQFF